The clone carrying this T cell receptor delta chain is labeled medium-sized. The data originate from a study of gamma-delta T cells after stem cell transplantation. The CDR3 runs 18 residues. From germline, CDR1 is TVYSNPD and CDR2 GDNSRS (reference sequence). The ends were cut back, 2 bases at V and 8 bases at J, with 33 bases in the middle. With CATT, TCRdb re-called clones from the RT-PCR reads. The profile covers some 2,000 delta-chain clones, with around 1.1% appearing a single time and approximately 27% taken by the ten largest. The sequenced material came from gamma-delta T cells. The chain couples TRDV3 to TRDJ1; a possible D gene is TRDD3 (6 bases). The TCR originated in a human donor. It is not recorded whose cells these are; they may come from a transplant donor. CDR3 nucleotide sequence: TGTGCCTTTCGCCCAGGCCTTTCAAAAGTGTACTGGGTAGGGAAACTCATCTTT. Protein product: CAFRPGLSKVYWVGKLIF.